This T cell receptor beta chain is from a study of blood T cell repertoires in COVID-19. The overall study: From the United States, Italy and Spain came samples of acute and convalescent COVID-19. PBMCs, B-cell-depleted T cells, or T cells provided the cDNA or gDNA that made up the material.

This clone occurred a few times. The ends lost 5 bases at V and 10 bases at J; junction bases unmatched: 14. Per the germline V gene, CDR1 is MNHEY and CDR2 is SMNVEV (reference sequence). There are 16 residues in the CDR3. As originally analysed: Amplified reference gene primers provided the basis for estimating nucleated cell counts. The protocol was immunoSEQ multiplex PCR, while the TCRdb copy is restricted to in-frame clones and leaves out a portion. That table furnishes V, J and clone size, whereas the DNA furnished D and trimming. The sample has under 300,000 clones, under 85% seen once. V usage is TRBV27 and J usage is TRBJ1-6, with 7 bases identical to TRBD1. The sample taken for sequencing was peripheral blood. The TCR comes from a woman between 40 and 55 years old with active or convalescent COVID-19. CDR3 in amino acids: CASSQQGNRGDSPLHF. Written as DNA, the CDR3 is TGTGCCAGCAGTCAACAGGGGAACAGGGGCGACTCACCCCTCCACTTT.